Below, one T cell receptor (beta chain) is given with its context. Its antigen is still unknown. Per-base qualities were not stored, and no clone one base away is much larger. These data come from a study of blood T cell repertoires in COVID-19 (dated by TCRdb to 2020 to 2021). Regarding the complete study: Samples from collaborators originated in the United States, Italy and Spain and spanned both the acute and convalescent phases of COVID-19. Where available, HLA class I and class II types were taken from metadata supplied by the sample provider and were not determined by assay-based typing. The prospective study material was composed of cDNA or gDNA derived from T cells, B-cell-depleted T cells, or PBMCs. The dataset comprised deeply sampled blood TCRbeta repertoires from subjects exposed to, actively infected with, or recovered from COVID-19. The repertoires were released in a freely available public database intended as a resource for research on the immune response to SARS-CoV-2. The sample metadata nearly always contained a de-identified subject ID, COVID-19 status, age in years and sex. The samples were drawn from two sources: the first 160 participants of the ongoing ImmuneRACE study, and over 1,000 subjects contributed by 6 global collaborators.

From cysteine to phenylalanine, the CDR3 is 15 amino acids long. CDR3 DNA only is kept here, 45 bases in frame from base 1. CDR1 and CDR2 are drawn from the germline V gene: MDHEN, SYDVKM. Trimming at the junction amounts to 0 bases on V and 5 bases on J, and the germline ends lie 13 bases apart. In the prospective study, participants were about 18 to 95 years old, resided in under 30 geographic areas of the United States, and were enrolled through a virtual design. Cohort assignment in the prospective study relied on participant-reported clinical history from a screening survey and a study questionnaire. Recovered participants in ImmuneRACE Cohort 3 were defined as having two consecutive negative NP/OP PCR tests, clearance from a healthcare professional, or resolution of symptoms. Mobile phlebotomists in the prospective study collected whole blood, serum and a nasopharyngeal or oropharyngeal swab from every participant. Prospective study participants could optionally give additional blood draws and questionnaires over an approximately 2-month period. Prospective study blood samples were shipped either frozen or at room temperature before DNA extraction.

The immunoSEQ Assay, a bias-controlled multiplex PCR, was used to amplify TCRbeta CDR3 regions from genomic DNA. As for how the authors treated the data: Nucleated cell counts per sample were estimated from amplification of reference gene primers within the assay. To quantify the absolute abundance of each unique TCRbeta CDR3 rearrangement, sequence reads were collapsed and filtered. For each sample, productive Simpson clonality was calculated as the square root of Simpson's diversity index across productive rearrangements. TCRdb's version of the immuneACCESS table is confined to in-frame rearrangements and falls short of the full clone set. An unresolved V gene accounts for under half of the shortfall where checked; the remainder is of unknown origin. The V and J calls and clone size come from that table; D and trimming were worked out from the DNA. Within this sample are fewer than 200,000 clones, with roughly 83% of them counted one time only. Approximately 4.7% of the sample is in the top ten clones.

Results the study describes overall, beyond this receptor: Clinical and demographic metadata were provided uncurated, with the amount varying by source and participant.

The sample taken for sequencing was PBMCs or T cells enriched from blood (not recorded which). The source of this sequence is a woman in her forties or fifties who had recovered from COVID-19. This chain is built from TRBV28 and TRBJ1-1; the D gene cannot be resolved reliably. At the DNA level, the sequence is TGTGCCAGCAGTTTATGGGCAGGTATGAGAACTGAAGCTTTCTTT. This codes for CASSLWAGMRTEAFF.